This is a list of T cell receptor beta chains from one sample in a study of blood T cell repertoires in COVID-19. Only in-frame clones appear in the TCRdb table, and some are missing; sequencing was by immunoSEQ multiplex PCR. The sample records about 340,000 clones, about 88% being singletons. Sequencing was done on a sample of peripheral blood. The receptors were gathered from a woman aged 55-75 years with COVID-19, enrolled during active disease. CDR3s include the opening cysteine and the closing phenylalanine or tryptophan. Fields, in order: V gene, J gene, clone size, CDR3 protein. The size entry is marked missing in some rows and otherwise reads once, few, many or a size class.

>TRBV5-6|TRBJ2-4|-
CASSLTAGAKNIQYF
>TRBV5-6|TRBJ1-6|-
CASSRVGEGGNNSPLHF
>TRBV4-2|TRBJ2-2|once
CASSQGANTGELFF
>TRBV11-2|TRBJ2-7|-
CASTLSYEQYF
>TRBV7-2|TRBJ2-3|-
CASSFDYLSTDTQYF
>TRBV29-1|TRBJ2-7|-
CSVEGGGQGSNEQYF
>TRBV9|TRBJ2-7|-
CASSPGTSGGDEQYF
>TRBV6-5|TRBJ1-2|-
CASSYSPTGGLYGYTF
>TRBV7-2|TRBJ2-7|-
CASSPGTFYYEQYF
>TRBV5-1|TRBJ2-3|-
CASSSTRTRRGADTQYF
>TRBV4-1|TRBJ1-1|once
CASSQVRGTEAFF
>TRBV13|TRBJ2-7|-
CASSRTGVNYSYEQYF
>TRBV11-2|TRBJ2-5|-
CASSTLAGGQETQYF
>TRBV5-6|TRBJ1-2|-
CASRDFGGYTF
>TRBV5-1|TRBJ1-4|-
CASRFSQGATNEKLFF
>TRBV10-2|TRBJ2-5|-
CASSAGLTQETQYF
>TRBV9|TRBJ1-4|-
CASSFQAETNEKLFF
>TRBV11-2|TRBJ2-1|-
CASSWTSGSDEQFF
>TRBV7-9|TRBJ1-1|-
CASSSDSTEAFF
>TRBV27|TRBJ2-7|-
CASRAGTGAYEQYF
>TRBV4-1|TRBJ2-5|-
CASSQGGLETQYF
>TRBV6-1|TRBJ1-6|-
CASSEGSRWNSPLHF
>TRBV2|TRBJ1-2|once
CASSPGQSLGYTF
>TRBV5-1|TRBJ1-4|-
CASSVQGTNEKLFF
>TRBV5-6|TRBJ1-2|-
CASSRQGAVRGYTF
>TRBV7-3|TRBJ2-2|-
CASRLTGTNTGELFF
>TRBV30|TRBJ1-6|-
CAWSGQVLYNSPLHF
>TRBV6-5|TRBJ1-5|-
CASSYSEAQPQHF
>TRBV7-8|TRBJ2-1|-
CASSFGLAGVGEQFF
>TRBV7-7|TRBJ2-1|-
CASSPTSGGADEQFF
>TRBV6-5|TRBJ1-2|-
CASDLGGPSGYGYTF
>TRBV10-3|TRBJ1-2|-
CAITTDREQGYTF
>TRBV20-1|TRBJ2-1|-
CSARLAGVQFF
>TRBV5-1|TRBJ1-1|-
CASSLADTRAEAFF
>TRBV12-3/TRBV12-4|TRBJ1-1|-
CASSLSSTEAFF
>TRBV18|TRBJ2-3|-
CASSPQGKSQYF
>TRBV4-1|TRBJ1-3|-
CASSHPPGHRLSGNTIYF
>TRBV6-5|TRBJ2-1|-
CASRTSLINEQFF
>TRBV5-4|TRBJ2-2|-
CASSLGGTPGELFF
>TRBV2|TRBJ1-4|-
CASSFDTATNEKLFF
>TRBV7-7|TRBJ2-1|once
CATSRGGNNEQFF
>TRBV19|TRBJ2-7|-
CASSVTGGRGEQYF
>TRBV7-6|TRBJ2-1|-
CASSLIGNEQFF